The TCR beta chain under discussion was sequenced for a study of blood T cells in healthy people across ages. As for this clonotype: Its target is unknown.

Findings and limits, study-wide: Across the age range, TCR beta diversity per million T cells fell in a roughly linear way.

PCR was performed a second time for roughly 7 to 11 cycles using a sample-barcoded 5' primer and a J-beta primer mix. TCRdb re-called the 5' RACE reads with MiXCR, one entry per CDR3 protein. The top ten hold 11% of the sample, which has roughly 1,500,000 distinct CDR3 sequences, 30% to 35% seen once. The V gene's germline CDR1 is SGDLS and CDR2 YYNGEE. V lost 2 bases and J 0 bases, leaving 15 bases between the germline ends. This CDR3 is 16 amino acids long. The source of this sequence is a woman aged 25 to 39 in good health. V usage is TRBV9 and J usage is TRBJ2-7; a weak D match, TRBD2 (6 bases). Material: blood. The CDR3 loop is CASSVERSEGSYEQYF. CDR3 DNA sequence: TGTGCCAGCAGCGTTGAGCGGTCGGAGGGCTCCTACGAGCAGTACTTC.